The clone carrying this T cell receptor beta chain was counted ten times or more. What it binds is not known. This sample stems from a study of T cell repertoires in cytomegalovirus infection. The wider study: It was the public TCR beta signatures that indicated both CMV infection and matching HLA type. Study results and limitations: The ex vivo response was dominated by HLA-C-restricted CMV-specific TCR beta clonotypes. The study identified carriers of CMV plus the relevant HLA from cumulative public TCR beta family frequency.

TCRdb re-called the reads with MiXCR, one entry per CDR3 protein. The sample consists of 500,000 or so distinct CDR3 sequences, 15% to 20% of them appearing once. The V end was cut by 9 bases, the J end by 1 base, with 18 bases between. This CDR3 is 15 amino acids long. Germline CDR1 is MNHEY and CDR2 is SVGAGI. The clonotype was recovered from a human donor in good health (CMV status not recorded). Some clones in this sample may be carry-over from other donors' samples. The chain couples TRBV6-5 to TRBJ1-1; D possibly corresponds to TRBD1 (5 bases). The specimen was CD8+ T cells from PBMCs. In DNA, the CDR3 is TGTGCCAGTTGGCCGAGGGAGGGGCAGAACACTGAAGCTTTCTTT. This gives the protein CASWPREGQNTEAFF.